The 6 T cell receptor beta chains presented below share a single source sample, sequenced in a study of cytomegalovirus exposure and HLA in healthy donors (dated by TCRdb to about 2017). The method behind the library was the immunoSEQ multiplex PCR assay. A mixture of 60 forward primers for TCR Vbeta segments and 13 reverse primers for TCR Jbeta segments was used in the multiplex PCR. TCRdb stores this immuneACCESS table with in-frame sequences only. Part of the clones is absent; in the studies checked, under half of the shortfall reflects unresolved V genes, and no reason is known for the rest. For this sample the table gives 69,000 or so clones, of which roughly three quarters were detected only once. Of the sample, more than 2.5% falls within the top ten clones. Sequencing was done on a sample of PBMCs. All receptors derive from a young man in good health and CMV-seronegative.

The CDR3 sequence is CASRDRARSPLHF. The CDR3 DNA is TGTGCCAGCCGAGACAGGGCCCGGTCACCCCTCCACTTT. The gene calls are TRBV6-1 and TRBJ1-6; 7 bases match TRBD1. This CDR3 is 13 amino acids long. Germline V gene data show CDR1 as MNHNS and CDR2 as SASEGT. J lost 10 bases, V lost 8 bases, and 8 bases had no gene match.

The chain is built from TRBV28 and TRBJ1-4; D is possibly TRBD1 (5 bases). Germline loops: CDR1 MDHEN, CDR2 SYDVKM. The CDR3 has 14 residues. The V end was cut by 7 bases, the J end by 5 bases, with 14 bases between. CDR3 DNA: TGTGCCAGCAATCCCTCGGGGGGGAATGAAAAACTGTTTTTT. Translating it yields CASNPSGGNEKLFF.

Only one count was recorded for this clone. V usage is TRBV10-2 and J usage is TRBJ2-3, with TRBD2 matching 7 bases. Germline CDR1 WSHSY, CDR2 SAAADI. CDR3 length equals 14 residues. The V and J ends lost 1 base and 4 bases, in that order; junction bases with no gene match: 2. CDR3 DNA sequence: TGCGCCAGCAGTGAGTATCTAGCGGCAGATACGCAGTATTTT. Translated: CASSEYLAADTQYF.

Concerning this clone itself: The sample has other DNA sequences that encode this CDR3 too. This chain connects TRBV6-1 to TRBJ1-6, with a weak D call TRBD1 (6 bases). The CDR3 loop spans 15 amino acids. V was pared by 3 bases and J by 5 bases, with 11 bases between. CDR1 and CDR2 (germline): MNHNS, SASEGT. The CDR3 region has the DNA TGTGCCAGCAGTGACTCGACAGGAGATAATTCACCCCTCCACTTT. Protein sequence: CASSDSTGDNSPLHF.

This clone is a singleton in its sample. CDR3 nucleotide sequence: TGTGCCAGCAGTCCACCCGGGGCTAGCGGGGGGAAAGAGACCCAGTACTTC. Residues: CASSPPGASGGKETQYF. The V and J genes are TRBV28 and TRBJ2-5; 11 bases are a match to TRBD2. This CDR3 has 17 amino acids. The germline CDR1 and CDR2 sequences are MDHEN and SYDVKM. V trimming: 5 bases; J trimming: 3 bases; junction bases outside the gene matches: 11.

The chain has TRBV19 and TRBJ2-4; 9 bases match TRBD1. Trimming took 9 bases from V and 5 from J; bases not matched to a gene: 11. CDR1 is LNHDA and CDR2 is SQIVND in the germline V gene (reference sequence). This CDR3 comprises 15 residues. The CDR3: CASQGGQGYENIQYF. In nucleotides, the CDR3 is TGTGCCAGCCAAGGAGGACAGGGGTATGAAAACATTCAGTACTTC. The variable domain in full, with the rest retrieved from reference TRBV19 and TRBJ2-4, is DGGITQSPKYLFRKEGQNVTLSCEQNLNHDAMYWYRQDPGQGLRLIYYSQIVNDFQKGDIAEGYSVSREKKESFPLTVTSAQKNPTAFYLCASQGGQGYENIQYFGAGTRLSVL.